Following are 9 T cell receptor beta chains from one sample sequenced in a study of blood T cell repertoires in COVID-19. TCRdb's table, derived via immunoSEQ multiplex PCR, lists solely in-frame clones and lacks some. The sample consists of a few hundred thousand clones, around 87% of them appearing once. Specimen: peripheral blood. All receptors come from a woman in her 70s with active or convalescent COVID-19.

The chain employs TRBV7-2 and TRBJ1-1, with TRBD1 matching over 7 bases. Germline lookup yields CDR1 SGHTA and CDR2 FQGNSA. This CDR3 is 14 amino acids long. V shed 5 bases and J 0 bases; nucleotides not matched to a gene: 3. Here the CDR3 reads CASSPGQMNTEAFF. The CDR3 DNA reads TGTGCCAGCAGCCCGGGACAGATGAACACTGAAGCTTTCTTT.

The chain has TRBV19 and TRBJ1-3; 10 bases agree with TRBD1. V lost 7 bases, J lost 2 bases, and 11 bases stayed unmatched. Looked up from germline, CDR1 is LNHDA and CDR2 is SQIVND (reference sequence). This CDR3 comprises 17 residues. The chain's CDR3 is CASTGQGQSQAGNTIYF. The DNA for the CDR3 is TGTGCCAGTACGGGACAGGGGCAAAGCCAGGCTGGAAACACCATATATTTT. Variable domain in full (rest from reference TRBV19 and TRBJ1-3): DGGITQSPKYLFRKEGQNVTLSCEQNLNHDAMYWYRQDPGQGLRLIYYSQIVNDFQKGDIAEGYSVSREKKESFPLTVTSAQKNPTAFYLCASTGQGQSQAGNTIYFGEGSWLTVV.

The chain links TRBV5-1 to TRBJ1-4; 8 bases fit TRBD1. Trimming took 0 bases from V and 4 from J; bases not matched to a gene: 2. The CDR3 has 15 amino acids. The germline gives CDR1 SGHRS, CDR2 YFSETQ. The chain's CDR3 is CASSLGTGSNEKLFF. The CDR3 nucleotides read TGCGCCAGCAGCTTGGGGACAGGGAGTAATGAAAAACTGTTTTTT.

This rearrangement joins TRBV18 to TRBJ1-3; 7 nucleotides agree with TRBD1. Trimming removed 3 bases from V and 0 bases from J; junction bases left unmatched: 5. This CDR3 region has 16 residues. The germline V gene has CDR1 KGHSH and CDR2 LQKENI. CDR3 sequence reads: CASSPTGLPSGNTIYF. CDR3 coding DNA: TGTGCCAGCTCACCGACAGGGCTGCCCTCTGGAAACACCATATATTTT.

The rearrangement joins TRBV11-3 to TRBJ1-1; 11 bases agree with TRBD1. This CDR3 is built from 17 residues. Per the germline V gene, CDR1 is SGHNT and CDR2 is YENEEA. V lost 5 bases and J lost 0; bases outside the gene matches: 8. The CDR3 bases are TGTGCCAGCAGCCTCTCTCCGGGACAGGGGGTGAACACTGAAGCTTTCTTT. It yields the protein CASSLSPGQGVNTEAFF.

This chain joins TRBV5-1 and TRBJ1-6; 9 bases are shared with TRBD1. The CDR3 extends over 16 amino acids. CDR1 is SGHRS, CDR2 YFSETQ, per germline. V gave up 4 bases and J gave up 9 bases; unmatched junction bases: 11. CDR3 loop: CASSNTGGGWGSPLHF. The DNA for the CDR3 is TGCGCCAGCAGCAATACAGGGGGCGGTTGGGGTTCACCCCTCCACTTT.

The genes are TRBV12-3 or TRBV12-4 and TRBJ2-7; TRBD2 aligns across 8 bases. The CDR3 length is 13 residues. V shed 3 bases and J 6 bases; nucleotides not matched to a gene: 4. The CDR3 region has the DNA TGTGCCAGCAGTTTGTTGAGCGGGGGCGAGCAGTACTTC. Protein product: CASSLLSGGEQYF.

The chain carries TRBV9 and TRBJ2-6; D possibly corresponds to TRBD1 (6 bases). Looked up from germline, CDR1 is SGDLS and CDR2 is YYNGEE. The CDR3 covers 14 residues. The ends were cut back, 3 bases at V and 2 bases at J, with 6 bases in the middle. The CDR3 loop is CASSDRAGANVLTF. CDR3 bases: TGTGCCAGCAGCGACAGGGCTGGGGCCAACGTCCTGACTTTC. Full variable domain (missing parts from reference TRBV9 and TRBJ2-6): DSGVTQTPKHLITATGQRVTLRCSPRSGDLSVYWYQQSLDQGLQFLIQYYNGEERAKGNILERFSAQQFPDLHSELNLSSLELGDSALYFCASSDRAGANVLTFGAGSRLTVL.

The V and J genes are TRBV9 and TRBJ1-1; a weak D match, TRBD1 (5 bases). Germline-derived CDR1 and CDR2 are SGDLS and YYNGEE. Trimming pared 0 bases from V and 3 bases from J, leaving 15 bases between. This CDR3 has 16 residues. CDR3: CASSVGQGIRDTEAFF. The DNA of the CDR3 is TGTGCCAGCAGCGTAGGTCAGGGAATAAGGGACACTGAAGCTTTCTTT. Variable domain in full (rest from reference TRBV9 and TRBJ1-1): DSGVTQTPKHLITATGQRVTLRCSPRSGDLSVYWYQQSLDQGLQFLIQYYNGEERAKGNILERFSAQQFPDLHSELNLSSLELGDSALYFCASSVGQGIRDTEAFFGQGTRLTVV.